This entry describes one T cell receptor beta chain. Its specific antigen is unknown. No per-base quality is available; no much larger clone lies one base away. The data were obtained in a study of control samples from healthy donors and cancer patients (dated by TCRdb to 2018 to 2021). Libraries were constructed by the immunoSEQ multiplex PCR assay. Entries here come from immuneACCESS through TCRdb and include only in-frame sequences with V and J called. Some clones fail to appear in such tables; in the studies checked, an unresolved V gene covers under half of the shortfall, and the cause of the remainder is unknown. Present in this sample are fewer than 95,000 clones, about 89% of which were seen just once. In total, the top ten clones hold under 25% of the sample. Sequenced material: blood. The sequence was obtained from a man in his thirties or forties in good health.

The CDR3 region has the sequence CATSDSGPTDTQYF. The nucleotide sequence is given as TGTGCCACCAGTGACAGCGGGCCCACAGATACGCAGTATTTT. Rearrangement joined TRBV24-1 to TRBJ2-3; the best D guess is TRBD2, with 6 bases matching. Including cysteine and phenylalanine, the CDR3 has 14 amino acids. Left in the record is the CDR3 DNA by itself, 42 bases read in frame from the first base. V loses 4 bases of germline sequence and J loses 2 bases, and the interval between the two ends is 9 bases. CDR1 and CDR2 are read off the germline V gene as KGHDR and SFDVKD.